This T cell receptor beta chain comes out of a study of shared clonotypes between healthy human individuals (dated by TCRdb to 2019 to 2021). Regarding the complete study: The cohort comprised a couple of women and three men aged 18 to 49 years. To estimate repertoire size and how much clonotype sharing occurs between individuals, the study deeply sequenced the blood TCR repertoires of roughly 5 healthy adults. For each donor, CD4 naive and CD4 memory were each run on three plates, CD8 naive on two plates, and CD8 memory on one plate. Each donor's leukapheresis produced roughly between roughly 0.85 and 10 billion PBMCs. Libraries were prepared and TCR repertoires were sequenced by different laboratories using diverse techniques, in order to increase sequencing depth and limit assay-specific biases.

The donors were healthy, HIV-negative adults who had no recently reported acute infections or vaccinations. Every donor was a Caucasian adult residing in Nashville, Tennessee, USA. CD4+ T cells were enriched by magnetic negative selection; naive cells were then positively selected on CD45RA, and the negative fraction formed the memory subset. After blood collection by leukapheresis, PBMCs were isolated using Ficoll-Histopaque density gradient centrifugation and then cryopreserved in the vapor phase of liquid nitrogen. Purity and quantity of every magnetically sorted T cell population were checked by analytical flow cytometry. Genomic DNA was isolated from every sorted fraction and measured by UV absorbance on a Nanodrop 2000c. Remarks on this clone: Its antigen is not yet known. No base quality information exists; no much larger clone differs at one position.

Using the deep immunoSEQ assay, TCR CDR3 regions were amplified from genomic DNA by multiplex PCR. For each cell subset, the extracted genomic DNA was distributed evenly across all wells of several immunoSEQ 96-well plates, and each plate served as one replicate. Each replicate PCR for sorted subsets received around 200 ng genomic DNA, equal to roughly 33,000 T cell genomes. Purified libraries were measured with a Qubit 3.0 fluorometer, size-checked on a Bioanalyzer 2100, and measured again with the KAPA Library Quantification kit. A separate single-read 150-cycle Illumina NextSeq 550 flow cell was used to sequence each immunoSEQ 96-well plate. On the authors' methods: The immunoSEQ output contained only junctional sequences without quality scores, so filtering could not match that applied to full-length reads. Sequences were annotated with PyIR, a Python wrapper for IgBLAST v1.9, using IMGT germline references to assign V/J genes and CDR3. Reads with weak V/J assignments (E-value above 1e-6), missing CDR3, stop codons, out-of-frame junctions, or ambiguous translated residues were removed. V3J clonotypes were defined by identical inferred V gene, J gene, and CDR3 amino acid sequence. To compute the percentage overlap between repertoires, the number of shared unique clonotypes was divided by the size of the smaller repertoire. Repertoire richness was assessed with RTK rarefaction, the Chao1 estimator, and Recon v2.1 estimates of unobserved clonotypes. Generation probabilities for all TCRbeta clonotypes obtained by the gDNA method from a few donors were computed using OLGA. The table was pulled from immuneACCESS by TCRdb, which kept in-frame rearrangements only. Such tables lose some clones; where checked, under half of the loss comes from unresolved V genes, and the rest has no known cause. D and trimming were read from the DNA, whereas the V and J calls and clone size are those reported in that table. This sample gives over a million clones in total; roughly 96% of them show up just once. The ten largest clones capture approximately 1.2% of the sample.

Sequences SNHLY (CDR1) and FYNNEI (CDR2) are obtained from the germline V gene. V sheds 8 bases and J sheds 0 bases, leaving 17 bases between their ends. Its CDR3 holds 16 amino acids, cysteine through phenylalanine. CDR3 DNA only is kept here, 48 bases in frame from base 1. Results the study describes overall, beyond this receptor: Compared with non-shared clonotypes, clonotypes shared by all four sorted-subset donors had higher generation probabilities. Across a few donors, about 5% of naive CD4, roughly 3.5% of naive CD8, roughly 2.3% of memory CD4, and approximately 0.4% of memory CD8 clonotypes were shared. Pairwise subsampling led to the expectation that sequencing depth would affect the degree of clonotype sharing among donors. Even with the large sequencing depth, rarefaction of the sorted-subset datasets indicated that sequencing was incomplete. Sampling was restricted to blood, and TCR repertoires in tissue are likely to differ from TCR repertoires in blood. Because the study included a small number of donors, the genetic and exposure-history diversity represented was limited. Naive subsets generally had larger estimated clonotype richness than memory subsets.

The receptor was derived from a man in his thirties or forties in good health. The chain employs TRBV2 and TRBJ2-4; the D gene cannot be resolved reliably. The material sequenced was naive CD4+ T cells sorted from blood. The cell subset or site label of this sample denotes: CD45RA+ positively selected. The DNA sequence is given as TGTGCCAGCTCATCTCGAGCCGCTCTAGCCAAAAACATTCAGTACTTC. Protein translation: CASSSRAALAKNIQYF.